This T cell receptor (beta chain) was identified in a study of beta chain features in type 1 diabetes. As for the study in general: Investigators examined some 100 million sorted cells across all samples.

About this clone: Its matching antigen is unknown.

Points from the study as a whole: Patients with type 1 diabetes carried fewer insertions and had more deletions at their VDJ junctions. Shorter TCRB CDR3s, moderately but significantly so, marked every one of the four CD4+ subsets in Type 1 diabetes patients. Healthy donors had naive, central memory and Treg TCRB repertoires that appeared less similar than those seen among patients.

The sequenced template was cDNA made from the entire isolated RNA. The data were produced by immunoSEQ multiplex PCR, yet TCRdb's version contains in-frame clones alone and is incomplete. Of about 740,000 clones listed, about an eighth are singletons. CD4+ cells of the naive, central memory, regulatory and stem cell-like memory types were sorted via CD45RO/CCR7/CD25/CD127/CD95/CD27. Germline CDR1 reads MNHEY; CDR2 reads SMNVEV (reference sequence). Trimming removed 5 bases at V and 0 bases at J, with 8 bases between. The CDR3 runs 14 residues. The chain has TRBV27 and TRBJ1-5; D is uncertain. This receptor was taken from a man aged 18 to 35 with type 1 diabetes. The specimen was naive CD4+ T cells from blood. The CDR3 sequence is CASSPMGSNQPQHF. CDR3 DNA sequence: TGTGCCAGCAGTCCGATGGGTAGCAATCAGCCCCAGCATTTT.